This TCR beta chain derives from a study of human T cells and chemical hapten exposure. Turning to the study itself: How much TCR each sample yielded varied, mostly because pooled library volumes differed slightly.

The CDR3 runs 11 residues. V lost 3 bases and J lost 7, with 4 bases in between. Germline CDR1 is LGHDT and CDR2 is YNNKEL (reference sequence). TCRdb re-analysed the RACE reads in MiXCR, keeping a single row per CDR3 protein. Of 75,000 to 100,000 distinct CDR3 sequences in the sample, roughly a tenth are singletons; the top ten hold less than 2.5%. Time point defined: patch test 1, 2 weeks after DPC sensitization. Noted treatment: therapeutic diphenylcyclopropenone sensitization with weekly scalp DPC. This clonotype was sampled from a man aged 40-50 years with alopecia areata. Some clones in this sample may be carry-over from other donors' samples. The chain combines TRBV3-1 with TRBJ2-1; D remains ambiguous. Sequencing was performed on whole blood, taken in connection with sensitization to the hapten diphenylcyclopropenone (DPC). The CDR3 loop reads CASSHVNEQFF. The CDR3 coding sequence is TGTGCCAGCAGCCATGTGAATGAGCAGTTCTTC.